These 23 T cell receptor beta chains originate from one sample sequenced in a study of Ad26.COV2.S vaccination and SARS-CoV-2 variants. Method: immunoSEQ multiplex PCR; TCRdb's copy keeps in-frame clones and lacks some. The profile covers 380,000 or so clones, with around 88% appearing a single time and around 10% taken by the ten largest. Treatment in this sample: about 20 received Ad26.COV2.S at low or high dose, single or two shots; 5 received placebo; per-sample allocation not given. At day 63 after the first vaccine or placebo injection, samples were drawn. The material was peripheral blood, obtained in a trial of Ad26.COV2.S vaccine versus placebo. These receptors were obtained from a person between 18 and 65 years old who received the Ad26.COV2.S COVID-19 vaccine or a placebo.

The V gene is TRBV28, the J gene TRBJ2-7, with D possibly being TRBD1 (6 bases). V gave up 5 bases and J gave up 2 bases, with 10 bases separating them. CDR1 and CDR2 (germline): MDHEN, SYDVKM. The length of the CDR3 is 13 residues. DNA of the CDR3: TGTGCCAGCAGTGCAGGGGATACCTACGAGCAGTACTTC. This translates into CASSAGDTYEQYF.

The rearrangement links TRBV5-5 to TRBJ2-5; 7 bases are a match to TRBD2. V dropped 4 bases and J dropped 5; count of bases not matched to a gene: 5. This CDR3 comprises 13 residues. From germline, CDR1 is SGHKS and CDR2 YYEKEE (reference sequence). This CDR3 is CASSGGDSETQYF. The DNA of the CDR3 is TGTGCCAGCAGCGGGGGGGACTCGGAGACCCAGTACTTC.

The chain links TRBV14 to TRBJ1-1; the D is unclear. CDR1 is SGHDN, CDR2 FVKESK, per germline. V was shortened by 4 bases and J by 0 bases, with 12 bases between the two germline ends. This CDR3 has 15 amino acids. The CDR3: CASSRQATMNTEAFF. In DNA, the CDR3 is TGTGCCAGCAGCCGTCAGGCGACCATGAACACTGAAGCTTTCTTT. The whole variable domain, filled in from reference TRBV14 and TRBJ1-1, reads EAGVTQFPSHSVIEKGQTVTLRCDPISGHDNLYWYRRVMGKEIKFLLHFVKESKQDESGMPNNRFLAERTGGTYSTLKVQPAELEDSGVYFCASSRQATMNTEAFFGQGTRLTVV.

Here the CDR3 reads CASSLRSGPDGTEAFF. The CDR3 coding sequence is TGTGCCAGCAGCCTCCGGTCGGGACCGGACGGCACTGAAGCTTTCTTT. V and J are TRBV7-3 and TRBJ1-1; the D gene is possibly TRBD1 (5 bases). The V end lost 5 bases, the J end lost 4 bases, and 20 bases lay between the germline ends. Germline CDR1 SGHTA, CDR2 FQGTGA. The CDR3 length is 16 residues.

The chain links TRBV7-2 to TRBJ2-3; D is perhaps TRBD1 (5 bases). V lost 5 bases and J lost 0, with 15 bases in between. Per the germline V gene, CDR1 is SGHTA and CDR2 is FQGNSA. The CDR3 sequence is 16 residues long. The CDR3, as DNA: TGTGCCAGCAGCCTTCTCGACAGAGCTAGCACAGATACGCAGTATTTT. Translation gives CASSLLDRASTDTQYF.

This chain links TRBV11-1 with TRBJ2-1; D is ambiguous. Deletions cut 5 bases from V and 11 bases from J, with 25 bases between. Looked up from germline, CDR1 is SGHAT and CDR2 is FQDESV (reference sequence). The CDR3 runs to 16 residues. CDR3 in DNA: TGTGCCAGCAGCGAGCCCGCTAGATCCCTCATTAGGAAGCAGTTCTTC. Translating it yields CASSEPARSLIRKQFF.

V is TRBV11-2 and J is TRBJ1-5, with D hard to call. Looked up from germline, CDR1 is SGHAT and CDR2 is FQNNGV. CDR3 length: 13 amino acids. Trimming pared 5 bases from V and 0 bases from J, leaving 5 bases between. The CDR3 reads CASSRDSNQPQHF. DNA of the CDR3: TGTGCCAGCAGCCGGGATAGCAATCAGCCCCAGCATTTT.

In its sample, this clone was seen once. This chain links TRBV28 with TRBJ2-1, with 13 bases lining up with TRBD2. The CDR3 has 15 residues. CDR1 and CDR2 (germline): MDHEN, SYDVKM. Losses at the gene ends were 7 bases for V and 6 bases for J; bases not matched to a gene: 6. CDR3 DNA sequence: TGTGCCAGCACGGAGGGGACTAGCGGGATCAATGAGCAGTTCTTC. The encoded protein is CASTEGTSGINEQFF.

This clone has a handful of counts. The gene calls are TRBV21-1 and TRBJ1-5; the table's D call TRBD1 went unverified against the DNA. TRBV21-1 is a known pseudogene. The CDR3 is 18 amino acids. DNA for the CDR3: TGTGCCAGCAGCAACCTAGAAGGGGGACAGAATAGCAATCAGCCCCAGCATTTT. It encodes CASSNLEGGQNSNQPQHF.

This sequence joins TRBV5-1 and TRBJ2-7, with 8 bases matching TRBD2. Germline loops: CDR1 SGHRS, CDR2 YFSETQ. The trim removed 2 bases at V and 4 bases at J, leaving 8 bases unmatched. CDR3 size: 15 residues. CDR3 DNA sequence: TGCGCCAGCAGCTTTTACGGCGGGAGGCGGTACGAGCAGTACTTC. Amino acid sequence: CASSFYGGRRYEQYF.

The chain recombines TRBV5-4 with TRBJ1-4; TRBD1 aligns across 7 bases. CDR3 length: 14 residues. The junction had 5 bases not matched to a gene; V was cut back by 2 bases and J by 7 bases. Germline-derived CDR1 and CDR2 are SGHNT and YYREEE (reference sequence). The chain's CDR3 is CASSFAGGSEKLFF. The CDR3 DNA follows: TGTGCCAGCAGCTTTGCAGGGGGGAGTGAAAAACTGTTTTTT.

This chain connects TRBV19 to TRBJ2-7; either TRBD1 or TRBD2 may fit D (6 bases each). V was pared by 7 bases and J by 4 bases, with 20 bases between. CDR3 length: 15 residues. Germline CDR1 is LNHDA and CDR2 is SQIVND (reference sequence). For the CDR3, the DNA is TGTGCCAGTAAGGGGGGTTCGGGGCTCGGGTACGAGCAGTACTTC. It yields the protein CASKGGSGLGYEQYF.

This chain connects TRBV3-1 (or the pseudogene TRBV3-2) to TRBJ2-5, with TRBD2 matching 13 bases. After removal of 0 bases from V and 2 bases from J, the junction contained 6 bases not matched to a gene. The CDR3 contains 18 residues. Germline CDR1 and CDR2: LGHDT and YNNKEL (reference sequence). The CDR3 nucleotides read TGTGCCAGCAGCCAAGAAGGACTAGCGGGAGAAGGACAAGAGACCCAGTACTTC. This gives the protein CASSQEGLAGEGQETQYF.

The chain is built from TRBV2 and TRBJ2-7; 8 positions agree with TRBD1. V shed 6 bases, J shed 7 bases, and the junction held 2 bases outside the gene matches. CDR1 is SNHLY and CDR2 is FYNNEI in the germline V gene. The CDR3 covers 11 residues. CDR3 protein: CASRTGVEQYF. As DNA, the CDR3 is TGTGCCAGCAGGACAGGGGTTGAGCAGTACTTC.

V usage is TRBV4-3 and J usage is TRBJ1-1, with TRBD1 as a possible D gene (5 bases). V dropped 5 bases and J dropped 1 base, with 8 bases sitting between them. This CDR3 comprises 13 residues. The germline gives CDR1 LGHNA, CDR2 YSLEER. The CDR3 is CASSWDGNTEAFF. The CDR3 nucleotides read TGCGCCAGCAGCTGGGACGGGAACACTGAAGCTTTCTTT.

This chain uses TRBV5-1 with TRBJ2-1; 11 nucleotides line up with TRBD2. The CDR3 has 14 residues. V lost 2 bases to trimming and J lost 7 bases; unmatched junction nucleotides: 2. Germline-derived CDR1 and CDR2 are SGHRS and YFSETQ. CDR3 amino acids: CASSFTSGGNEQFF. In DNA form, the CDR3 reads TGCGCCAGCAGCTTCACTAGCGGGGGAAATGAGCAGTTCTTC.

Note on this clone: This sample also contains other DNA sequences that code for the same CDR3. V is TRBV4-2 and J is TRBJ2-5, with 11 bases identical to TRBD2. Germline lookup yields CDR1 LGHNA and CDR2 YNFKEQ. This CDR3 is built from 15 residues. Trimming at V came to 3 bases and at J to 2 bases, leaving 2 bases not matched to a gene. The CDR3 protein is CASSQGTSGQETQYF. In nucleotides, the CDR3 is TGTGCCAGCAGCCAGGGGACTAGCGGACAAGAGACCCAGTACTTC.

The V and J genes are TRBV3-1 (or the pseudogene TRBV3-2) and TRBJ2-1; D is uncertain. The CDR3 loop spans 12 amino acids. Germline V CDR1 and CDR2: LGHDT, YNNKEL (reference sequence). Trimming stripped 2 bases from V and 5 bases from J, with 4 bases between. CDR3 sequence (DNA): TGTGCCAGCAGCCAATGGAACAATGAGCAGTTCTTC. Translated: CASSQWNNEQFF.

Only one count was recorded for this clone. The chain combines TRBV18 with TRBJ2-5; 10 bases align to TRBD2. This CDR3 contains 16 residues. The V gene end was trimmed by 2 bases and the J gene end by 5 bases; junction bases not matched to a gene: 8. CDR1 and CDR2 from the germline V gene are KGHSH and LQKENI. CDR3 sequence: CASSPNSGGARETQYF. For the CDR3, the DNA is TGTGCCAGCTCACCAAACAGCGGGGGGGCCAGGGAGACCCAGTACTTC.

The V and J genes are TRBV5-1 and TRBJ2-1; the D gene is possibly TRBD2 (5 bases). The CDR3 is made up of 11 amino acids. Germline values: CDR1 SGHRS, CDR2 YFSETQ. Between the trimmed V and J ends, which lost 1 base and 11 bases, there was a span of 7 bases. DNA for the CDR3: TGCGCCAGCAGCTTGACGGGAAAGCAGTTCTTC. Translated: CASSLTGKQFF.

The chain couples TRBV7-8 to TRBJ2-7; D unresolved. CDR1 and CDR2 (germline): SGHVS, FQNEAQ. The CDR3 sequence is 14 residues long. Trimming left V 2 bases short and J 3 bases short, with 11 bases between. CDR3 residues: CASSLSEGHYEQYF. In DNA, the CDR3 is TGTGCCAGCAGCTTATCCGAAGGGCACTACGAGCAGTACTTC.

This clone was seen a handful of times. The chain's CDR3 is CASSEAGGRYGYTF. The DNA for the CDR3 is TGTGCCAGCAGTGAGGCAGGGGGCCGTTATGGCTACACCTTC. V usage is TRBV2 and J usage is TRBJ1-2, with 8 bases identical to TRBD1. J lost 5 bases, V lost 3 bases, and 5 bases had no gene match. The CDR3 has 14 residues. Germline V gives CDR1 SNHLY, CDR2 FYNNEI.

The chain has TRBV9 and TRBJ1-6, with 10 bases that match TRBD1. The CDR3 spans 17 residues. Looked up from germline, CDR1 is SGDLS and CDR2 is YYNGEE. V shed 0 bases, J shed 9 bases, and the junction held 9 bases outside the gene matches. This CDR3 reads CASSVGTNWDRGSPLHF. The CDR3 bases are TGTGCCAGCAGCGTAGGGACTAATTGGGACAGGGGTTCACCCCTCCACTTT. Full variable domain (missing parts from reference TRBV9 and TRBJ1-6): DSGVTQTPKHLITATGQRVTLRCSPRSGDLSVYWYQQSLDQGLQFLIQYYNGEERAKGNILERFSAQQFPDLHSELNLSSLELGDSALYFCASSVGTNWDRGSPLHFGNGTRLTVT.